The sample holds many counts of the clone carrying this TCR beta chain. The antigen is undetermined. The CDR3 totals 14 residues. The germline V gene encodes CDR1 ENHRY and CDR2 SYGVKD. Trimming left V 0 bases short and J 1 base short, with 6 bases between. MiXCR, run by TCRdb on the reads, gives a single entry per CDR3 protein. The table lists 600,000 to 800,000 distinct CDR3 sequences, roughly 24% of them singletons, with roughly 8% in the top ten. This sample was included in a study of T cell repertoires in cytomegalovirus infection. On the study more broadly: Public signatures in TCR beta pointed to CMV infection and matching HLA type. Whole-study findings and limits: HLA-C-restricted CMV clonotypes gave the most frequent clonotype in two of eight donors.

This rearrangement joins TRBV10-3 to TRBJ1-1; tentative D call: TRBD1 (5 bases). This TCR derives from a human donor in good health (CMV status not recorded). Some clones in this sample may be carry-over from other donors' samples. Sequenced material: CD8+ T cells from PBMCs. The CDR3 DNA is TGTGCCATCAGTGAGTCTAGGGGGAACACTGAAGCTTTCTTT. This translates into CAISESRGNTEAFF.